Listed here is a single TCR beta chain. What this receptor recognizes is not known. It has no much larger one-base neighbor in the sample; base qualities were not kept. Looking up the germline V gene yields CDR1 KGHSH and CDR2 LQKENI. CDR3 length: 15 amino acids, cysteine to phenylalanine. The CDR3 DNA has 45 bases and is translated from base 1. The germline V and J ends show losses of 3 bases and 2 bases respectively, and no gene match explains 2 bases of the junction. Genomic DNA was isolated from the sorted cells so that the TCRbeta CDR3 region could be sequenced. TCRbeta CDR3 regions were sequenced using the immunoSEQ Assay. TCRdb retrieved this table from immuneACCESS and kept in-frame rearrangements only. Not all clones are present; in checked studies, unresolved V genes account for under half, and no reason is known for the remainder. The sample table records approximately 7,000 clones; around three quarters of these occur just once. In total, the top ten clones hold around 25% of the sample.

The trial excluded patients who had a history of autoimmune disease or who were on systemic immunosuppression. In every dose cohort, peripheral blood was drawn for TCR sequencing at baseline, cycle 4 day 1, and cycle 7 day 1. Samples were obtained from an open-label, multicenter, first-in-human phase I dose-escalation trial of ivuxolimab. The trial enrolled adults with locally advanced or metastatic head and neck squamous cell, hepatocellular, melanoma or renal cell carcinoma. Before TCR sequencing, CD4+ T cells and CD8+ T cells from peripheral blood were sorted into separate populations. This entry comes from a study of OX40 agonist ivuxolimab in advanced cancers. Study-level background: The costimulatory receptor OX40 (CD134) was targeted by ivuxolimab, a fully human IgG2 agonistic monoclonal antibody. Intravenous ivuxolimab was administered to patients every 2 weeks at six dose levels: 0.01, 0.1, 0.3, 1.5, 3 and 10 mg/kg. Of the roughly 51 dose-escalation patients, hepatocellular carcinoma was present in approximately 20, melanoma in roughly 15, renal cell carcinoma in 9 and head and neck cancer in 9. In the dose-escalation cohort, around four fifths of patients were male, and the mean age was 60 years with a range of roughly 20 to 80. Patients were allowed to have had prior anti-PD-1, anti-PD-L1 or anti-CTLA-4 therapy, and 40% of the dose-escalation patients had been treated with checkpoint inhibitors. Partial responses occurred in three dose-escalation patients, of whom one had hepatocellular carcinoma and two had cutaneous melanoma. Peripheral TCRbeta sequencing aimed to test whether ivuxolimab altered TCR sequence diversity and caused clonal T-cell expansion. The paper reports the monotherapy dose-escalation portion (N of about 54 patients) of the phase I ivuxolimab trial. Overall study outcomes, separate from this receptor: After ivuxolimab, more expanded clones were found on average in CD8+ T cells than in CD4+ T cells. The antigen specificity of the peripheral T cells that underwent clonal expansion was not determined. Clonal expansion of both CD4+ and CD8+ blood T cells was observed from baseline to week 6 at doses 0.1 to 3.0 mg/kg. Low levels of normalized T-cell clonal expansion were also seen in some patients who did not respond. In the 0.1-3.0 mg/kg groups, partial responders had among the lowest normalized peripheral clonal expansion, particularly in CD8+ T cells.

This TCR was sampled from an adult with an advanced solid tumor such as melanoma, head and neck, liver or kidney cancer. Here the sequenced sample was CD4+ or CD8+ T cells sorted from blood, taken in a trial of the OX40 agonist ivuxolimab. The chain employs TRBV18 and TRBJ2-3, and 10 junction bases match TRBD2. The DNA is TGTGCCAGCTCACCCCTAGCGGGGGCCACAGATACGCAGTATTTT. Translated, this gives CASSPLAGATDTQYF. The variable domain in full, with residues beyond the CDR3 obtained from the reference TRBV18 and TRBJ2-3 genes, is NAGVMQNPRHLVRRRGQEARLRCSPMKGHSHVYWYRQLPEEGLKFMVYLQKENIIDESGMPKERFSAEFPKEGPSILRIQQVVRGDSAAYFCASSPLAGATDTQYFGPGTRLTVL.